This T cell receptor beta chain was captured by sequencing in a study of T-cell memory formation after mild COVID-19 (dated by TCRdb to about 2021). Concerning the study at large: TCR sequence clusters from the two donors were found to be largely donor specific. In a couple of donors, T-cell clones that expanded and contracted after mild COVID-19 were tracked by sequencing TCRalpha and TCRbeta repertoires over time. The cohort comprised two young, previously healthy adult volunteers, one female and one male.

Data came from an Illumina NovaSeq 6000. Using 5'RACE with constant-segment primers, TCRalpha and TCRbeta cDNA libraries were constructed, with sample barcodes and unique molecular identifiers added in the process. Trizol reagent was used to extract RNA from every sample. Library amplification was performed in two PCR steps, and a second sample barcode and Illumina TruSeq adapters were introduced in the second step. Sequencing of libraries was performed on an Illumina NovaSeq with 2 x 150 bp paired-end reads. On the study's bioinformatics: The reads were demultiplexed and collapsed into UMI-guided consensus sequences using migec v1.2.7. Using mixcr v2.1.11, UMI consensuses were aligned to TRA and TRB V and J templates and then assembled into clonotypes. A clonotype was counted as expanded or contracted only when both edgeR and NoisET called the clonotype significant, with the noise models trained on biological replicates. For edgeR calls, the cutoffs were a false discovery rate-adjusted p below 0.01 and a log2 fold-change threshold of 1. As an exploratory analysis of dynamics, PCA with hierarchical clustering was applied to max-normalized trajectories of the 1000 most abundant clonotypes. Separately sequenced CD4+ and CD8+ repertoires were used to assign the CD4 or CD8 phenotype of responding clones. TCRdb reprocessing: public reads trimmed at Q25 with fastp, clones called with MiXCR, in-frame beta chains kept. A single entry per CDR3 protein holds the most common genes and DNA from its merged rows. None of the V and J calls come from the authors' own analysis; TCRdb made them. This sample lists around 130,000 distinct CDR3 sequences; 11% to 15% were detected once. Together, the top ten hold around 30% of the sample.

V is reduced by 3 bases and J by 7 bases, leaving a spacing of 15 bases between them. The CDR3 starts with the cysteine, ends with the phenylalanine, and has 14 residues. Of the read, only the CDR3 DNA is kept; its 42 bases are in frame from base 1. Taken from the germline V gene (reference sequence), the CDR1 and CDR2 loops are SEHNR and FQNEAQ. This clonotype has just a few counts. No cognate antigen has been identified for it. Base qualities are not at hand, and no much larger clone is one base apart. Ficoll-Paque density gradient centrifugation was the method used to isolate PBMCs. What the authors observed across the whole study: From day 15 to 85, contracting clones showed balanced CD4/CD8 phenotypes, whereas a second wave of clones that expanded from day 15 to 37 leaned towards CD4+. The detection of some responding clones in pre-infection memory suggests that pre-existing cross-reactive memory T cells joined the SARS-CoV-2 response. SARS-CoV-2 specificity of the second-wave clones peaking on day 37 was not confirmed. Contracting CD4+ clones were located mainly in the CM and EM memory subsets, whereas CD8+ clones were found to be enriched in EMRA. The study covered only a couple of mild cases, and larger cohorts including severe cases with pre-infection samples were considered necessary.

Sequencing was done on a sample of PBMCs or a T cell subset sorted from them (not recorded which). The chain links TRBV7-9 with TRBJ1-1, with the D gene not clear enough to name. This clonotype was obtained from an adult woman who had mild COVID-19 (a few samples of this study predate the infection). The sample titles of this study are shuffled in the database, so cell type and time point are left out; the donor was told from shared clones. The bases read TGTGCCAGCAGCTTCGTCGGGGTACCCATTGAAGCTTTCTTT. It encodes CASSFVGVPIEAFF.